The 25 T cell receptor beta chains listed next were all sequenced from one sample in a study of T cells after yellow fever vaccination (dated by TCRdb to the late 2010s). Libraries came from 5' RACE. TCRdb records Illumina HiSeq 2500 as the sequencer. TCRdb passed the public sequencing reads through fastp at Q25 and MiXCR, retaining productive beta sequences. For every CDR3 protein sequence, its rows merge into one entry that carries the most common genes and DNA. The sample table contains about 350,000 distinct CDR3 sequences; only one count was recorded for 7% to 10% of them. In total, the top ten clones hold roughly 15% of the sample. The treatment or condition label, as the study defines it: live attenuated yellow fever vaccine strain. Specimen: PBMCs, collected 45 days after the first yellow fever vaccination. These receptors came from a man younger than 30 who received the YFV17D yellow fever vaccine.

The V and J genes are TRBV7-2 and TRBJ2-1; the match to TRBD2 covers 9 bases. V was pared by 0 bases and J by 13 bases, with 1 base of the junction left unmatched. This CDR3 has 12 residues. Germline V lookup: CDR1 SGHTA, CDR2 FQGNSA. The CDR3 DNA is TGTGCCAGCAGCTTAGCGGGACTAGCTCAGTTCTTC. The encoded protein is CASSLAGLAQFF.

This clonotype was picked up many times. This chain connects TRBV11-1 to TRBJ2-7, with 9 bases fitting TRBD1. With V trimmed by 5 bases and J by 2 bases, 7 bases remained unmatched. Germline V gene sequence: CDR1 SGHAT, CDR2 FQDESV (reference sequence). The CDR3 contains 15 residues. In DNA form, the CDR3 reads TGTGCCAGCAGCCCCGGGACAGGGCCTACCTACGAGCAGTACTTC. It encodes CASSPGTGPTYEQYF.

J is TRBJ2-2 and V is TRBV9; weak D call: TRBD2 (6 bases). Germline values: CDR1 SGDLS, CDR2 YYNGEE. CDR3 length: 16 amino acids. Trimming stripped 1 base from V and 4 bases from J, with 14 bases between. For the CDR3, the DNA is TGTGCCAGCAGCGTAACTAGCCAGCTCGGCACCGGGGAGCTGTTTTTT. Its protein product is CASSVTSQLGTGELFF. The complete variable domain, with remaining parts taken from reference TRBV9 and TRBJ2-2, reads DSGVTQTPKHLITATGQRVTLRCSPRSGDLSVYWYQQSLDQGLQFLIQYYNGEERAKGNILERFSAQQFPDLHSELNLSSLELGDSALYFCASSVTSQLGTGELFFGEGSRLTVL.

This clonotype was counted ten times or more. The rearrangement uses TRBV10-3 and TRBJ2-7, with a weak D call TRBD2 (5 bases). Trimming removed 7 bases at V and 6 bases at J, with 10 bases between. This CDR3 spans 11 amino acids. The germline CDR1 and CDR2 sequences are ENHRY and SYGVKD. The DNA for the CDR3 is TGTGCCATCACTAACAGCGGCGAGCAGTACTTC. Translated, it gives CAITNSGEQYF.

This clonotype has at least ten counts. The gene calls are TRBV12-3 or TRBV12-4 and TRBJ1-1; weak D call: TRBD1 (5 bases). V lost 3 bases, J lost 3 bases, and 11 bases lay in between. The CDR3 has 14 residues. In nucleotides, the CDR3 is TGTGCCAGCAGTTTGGGGGGGGTGGACACTGAAGCTTTCTTT. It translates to CASSLGGVDTEAFF.

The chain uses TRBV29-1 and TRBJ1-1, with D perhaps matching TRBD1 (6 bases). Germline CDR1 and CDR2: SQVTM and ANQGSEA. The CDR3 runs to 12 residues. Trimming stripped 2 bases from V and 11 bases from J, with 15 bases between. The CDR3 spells CSVEFQGRDAFF. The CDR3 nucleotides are TGCAGCGTTGAATTTCAGGGGAGAGACGCTTTCTTT.

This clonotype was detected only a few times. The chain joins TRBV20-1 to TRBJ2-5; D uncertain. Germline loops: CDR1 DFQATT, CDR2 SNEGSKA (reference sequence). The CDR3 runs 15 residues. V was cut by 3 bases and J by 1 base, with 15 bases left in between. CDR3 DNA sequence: TGCAGTGCTAGCTCTCTGTCCGTCTCCCAAGAGACCCAGTACTTC. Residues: CSASSLSVSQETQYF.

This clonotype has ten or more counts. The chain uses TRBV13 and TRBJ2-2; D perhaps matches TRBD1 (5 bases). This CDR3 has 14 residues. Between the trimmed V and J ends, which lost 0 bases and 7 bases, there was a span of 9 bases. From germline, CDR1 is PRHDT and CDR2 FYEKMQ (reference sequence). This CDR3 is CASSLGLRVGELFF. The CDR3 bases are TGTGCCAGCAGCTTAGGCCTCAGGGTCGGGGAGCTGTTTTTT.

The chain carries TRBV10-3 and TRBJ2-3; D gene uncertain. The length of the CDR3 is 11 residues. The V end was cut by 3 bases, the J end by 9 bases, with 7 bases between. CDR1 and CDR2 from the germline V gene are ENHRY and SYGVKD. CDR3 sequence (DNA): TGTGCCATCAGTGAACTTAAAACGCAGTATTTT. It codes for CAISELKTQYF.

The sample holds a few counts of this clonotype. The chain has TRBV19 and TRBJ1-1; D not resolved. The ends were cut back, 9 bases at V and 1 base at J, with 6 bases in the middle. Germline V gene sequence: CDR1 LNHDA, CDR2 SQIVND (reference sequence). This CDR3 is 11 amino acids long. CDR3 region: CASTANTEAFF. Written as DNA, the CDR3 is TGTGCCAGCACAGCGAACACTGAAGCTTTCTTT.

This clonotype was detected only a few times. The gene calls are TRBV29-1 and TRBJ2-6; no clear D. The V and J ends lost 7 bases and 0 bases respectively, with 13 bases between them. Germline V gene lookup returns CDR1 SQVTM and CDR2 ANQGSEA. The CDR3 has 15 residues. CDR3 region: CSAPDGSSGANVLTF. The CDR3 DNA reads TGCAGCGCTCCGGACGGTAGCTCTGGGGCCAACGTCCTGACTTTC.

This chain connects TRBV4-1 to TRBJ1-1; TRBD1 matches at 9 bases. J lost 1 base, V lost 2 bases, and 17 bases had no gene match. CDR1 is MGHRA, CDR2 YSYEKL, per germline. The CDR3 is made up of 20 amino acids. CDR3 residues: CASSQRRVRGQGVWNTEAFF. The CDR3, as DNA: TGCGCCAGCAGCCAAAGGAGGGTTCGGGGACAGGGCGTGTGGAACACTGAAGCTTTCTTT.

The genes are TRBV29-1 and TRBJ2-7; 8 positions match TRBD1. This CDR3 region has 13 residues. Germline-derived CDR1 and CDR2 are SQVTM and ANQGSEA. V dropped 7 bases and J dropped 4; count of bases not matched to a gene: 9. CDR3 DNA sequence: TGCAGCGCCGGTGGGACAGGCGCATACGAGCAGTACTTC. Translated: CSAGGTGAYEQYF.

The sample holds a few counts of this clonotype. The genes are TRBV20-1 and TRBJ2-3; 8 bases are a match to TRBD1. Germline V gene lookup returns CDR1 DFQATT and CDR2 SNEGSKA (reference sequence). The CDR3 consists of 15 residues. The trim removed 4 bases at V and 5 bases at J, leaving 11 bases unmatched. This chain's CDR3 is CSATNDRGGGDTQYF. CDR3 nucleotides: TGCAGTGCTACCAATGACAGGGGCGGAGGAGATACGCAGTATTTT.

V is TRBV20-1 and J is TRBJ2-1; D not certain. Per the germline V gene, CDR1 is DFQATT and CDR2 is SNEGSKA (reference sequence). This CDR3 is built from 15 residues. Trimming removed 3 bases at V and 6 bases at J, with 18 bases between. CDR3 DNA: TGCAGTGCTAGGTCGTTCCAAACCAATCCCAATGAGCAGTTCTTC. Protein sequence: CSARSFQTNPNEQFF.

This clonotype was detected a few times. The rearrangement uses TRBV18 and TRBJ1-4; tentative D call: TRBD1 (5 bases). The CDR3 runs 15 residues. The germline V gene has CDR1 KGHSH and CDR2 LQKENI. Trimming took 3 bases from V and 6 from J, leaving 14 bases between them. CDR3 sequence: CASSPRRGLDEKLFF. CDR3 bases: TGTGCCAGCTCACCCAGGAGGGGACTAGATGAAAAACTGTTTTTT.

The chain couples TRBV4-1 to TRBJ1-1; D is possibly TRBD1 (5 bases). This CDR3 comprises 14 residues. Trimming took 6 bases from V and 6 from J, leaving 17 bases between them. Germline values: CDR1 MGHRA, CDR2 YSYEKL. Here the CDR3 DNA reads TGCGCCAGCAGTAACCGCAGGGCGGGGGCTGAAGCTTTCTTT. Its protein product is CASSNRRAGAEAFF.

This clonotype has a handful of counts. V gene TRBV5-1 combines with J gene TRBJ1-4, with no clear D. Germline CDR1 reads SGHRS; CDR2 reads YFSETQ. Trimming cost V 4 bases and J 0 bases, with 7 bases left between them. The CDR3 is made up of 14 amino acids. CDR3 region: CASSGSPTNEKLFF. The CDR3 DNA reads TGCGCCAGCAGCGGGAGCCCAACTAATGAAAAACTGTTTTTT.

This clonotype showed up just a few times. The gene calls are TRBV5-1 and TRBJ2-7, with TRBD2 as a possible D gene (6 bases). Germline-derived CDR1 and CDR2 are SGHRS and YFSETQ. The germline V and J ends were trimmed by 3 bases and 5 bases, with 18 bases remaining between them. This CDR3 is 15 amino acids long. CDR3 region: CASSWGDGNRDEQYV. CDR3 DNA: TGCGCCAGCAGCTGGGGGGACGGGAATAGGGACGAGCAGTACGTC.

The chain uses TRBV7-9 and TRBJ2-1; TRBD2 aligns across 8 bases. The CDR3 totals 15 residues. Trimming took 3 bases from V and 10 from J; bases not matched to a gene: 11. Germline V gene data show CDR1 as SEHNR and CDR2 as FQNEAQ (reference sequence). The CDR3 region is CASSFGGETYREQFF. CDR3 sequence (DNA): TGTGCCAGCAGCTTCGGGGGGGAAACCTACAGGGAGCAGTTCTTC.

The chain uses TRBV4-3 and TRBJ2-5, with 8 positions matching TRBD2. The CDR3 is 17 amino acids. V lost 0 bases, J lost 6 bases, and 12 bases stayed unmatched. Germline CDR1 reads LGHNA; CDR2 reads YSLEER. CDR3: CASSQDRASGFVKTQYF. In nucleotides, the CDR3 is TGCGCCAGCAGCCAAGATCGGGCTAGCGGGTTCGTGAAGACCCAGTACTTC.

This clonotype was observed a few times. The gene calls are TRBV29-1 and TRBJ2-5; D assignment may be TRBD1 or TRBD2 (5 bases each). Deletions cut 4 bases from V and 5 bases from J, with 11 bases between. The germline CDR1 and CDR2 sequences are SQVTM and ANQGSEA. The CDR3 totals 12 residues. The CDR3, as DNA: TGCAGCGTTGGGGGACCGTTGGAGACCCAGTACTTC. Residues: CSVGGPLETQYF. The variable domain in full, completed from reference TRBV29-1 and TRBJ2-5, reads SAVISQKPSRDICQRGTSLTIQCQVDSQVTMMFWYRQQPGQSLTLIATANQGSEATYESGFVIDKFPISRPNLTFSTLTVSNMSPEDSSIYLCSVGGPLETQYFGPGTRLLVL.

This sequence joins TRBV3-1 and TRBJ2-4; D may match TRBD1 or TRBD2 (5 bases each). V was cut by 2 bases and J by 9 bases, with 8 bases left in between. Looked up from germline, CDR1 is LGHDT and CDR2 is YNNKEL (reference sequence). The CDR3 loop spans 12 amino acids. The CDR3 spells CASSQPGLIQYF. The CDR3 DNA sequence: TGTGCCAGCAGCCAACCGGGGCTCATTCAGTACTTC.

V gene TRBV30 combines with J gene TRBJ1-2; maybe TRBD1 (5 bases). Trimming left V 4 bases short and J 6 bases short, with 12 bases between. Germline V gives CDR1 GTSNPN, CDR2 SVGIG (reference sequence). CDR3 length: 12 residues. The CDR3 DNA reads TGTGCCTGGAATCGGGGGGGACATGGCTACACCTTC. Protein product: CAWNRGGHGYTF.

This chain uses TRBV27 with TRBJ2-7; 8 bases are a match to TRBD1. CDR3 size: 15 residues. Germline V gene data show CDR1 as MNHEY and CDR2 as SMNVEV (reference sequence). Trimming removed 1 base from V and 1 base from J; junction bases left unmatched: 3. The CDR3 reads CASSLYRQGSYEQYF. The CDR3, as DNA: TGTGCCAGCAGTTTATATCGACAGGGGTCCTACGAGCAGTACTTC.